These T cell receptor beta chains were read from a single sample in a study of blood T cell repertoires in COVID-19. The method was immunoSEQ multiplex PCR; TCRdb's version includes in-frame clones alone and lacks a portion of them. Of tens of thousands of clones listed, approximately 81% are singletons. Specimen: peripheral blood. These receptors were taken from a woman aged 60-75 years with acute or convalescent COVID-19. Each CDR3 is given with its conserved first and last residue. The D gene is left open where the match is weak. Not all rows give a size; the values are once, few, many and, for expanded clones, a class.

14,NA,NA,TRBV6-5,TRBJ2-5,TGTGCCAGCACTCAACGCGGGGGCCACGAGACCCAGTACTTC,CASTQRGGHETQYF
11,NA,NA,TRBV29-1,TRBJ1-2,TGCAGCGTTGAAGATCGGGGGGGCTACACCTTC,CSVEDRGGYTF
15,NA,TRBD1,TRBV5-6,TRBJ2-5,TGTGCCAGCAGCTCCCCGACAGGGTTAGGCGAGACCCAGTACTTC,CASSSPTGLGETQYF
15,NA,TRBD1,TRBV29-1,TRBJ1-2,TGCAGCGTTGAAGAGGGACAGGGAAGGACCTATGGCTACACCTTC,CSVEEGQGRTYGYTF
14,NA,NA,TRBV24-1,TRBJ1-2,TGTGCCACCAGTGATAGCAGGGGAACCTATGGCTACACCTTC,CATSDSRGTYGYTF
17,NA,TRBD1,TRBV3-1/TRBV3-2,TRBJ1-2,TGTGCCAGCAGCGAGACAGGGGCCGCAACCACTAACTATGGCTACACCTTC,CASSETGAATTNYGYTF
12,NA,NA,TRBV29-1,TRBJ1-2,TGCAGCGCCCCCTGGGGGGTGGATGGCTACACCTTC,CSAPWGVDGYTF
15,NA,TRBD1,TRBV6-5,TRBJ1-2,TGTGCCAGCAGTTTCGGACAGGGTAGAGGCTATGGCTACACCTTC,CASSFGQGRGYGYTF
14,NA,TRBD1,TRBV7-9,TRBJ1-3,TGTGCCAGCAGCTTAACAGGGGCTGGAAACACCATATATTTT,CASSLTGAGNTIYF
16,NA,TRBD1,TRBV5-1,TRBJ1-2,TGCGCCAGCAGCTTGGTGGGACAGGGGGCAGGAGGTGGCTACACCTTC,CASSLVGQGAGGGYTF
15,once,NA,TRBV7-2,TRBJ2-3,TGTGCCAGCAGCTTAGCGGGGGCCACAACAGATACGCAGTATTTT,CASSLAGATTDTQYF
16,NA,TRBD1,TRBV15,TRBJ1-6,TGTGCCACCAGCAGAGATGAGGGGGCGGGTAATTCACCCCTCCACTTT,CATSRDEGAGNSPLHF
13,NA,TRBD1,TRBV24-1,TRBJ1-2,TGTGCCACCAGTGATCAGACAGGGGAAGGCTACACCTTC,CATSDQTGEGYTF
15,few,TRBD2,TRBV7-6,TRBJ2-1,TGTGCCAGCAAAAAATACGGGAGGGGTGACAATGAGCAGTTCTTC,CASKKYGRGDNEQFF
14,NA,TRBD2,TRBV7-2,TRBJ2-5,TGTGCCAGCAGCTTAAGGACTAGCGGGGAGACCCAGTACTTC,CASSLRTSGETQYF
19,NA,TRBD1,TRBV30,TRBJ2-5,TGTGCCTGGGTGGGACAGGGAGGGAGAGGGGGATCGTACCAAGAGACCCAGTACTTC,CAWVGQGGRGGSYQETQYF
15,NA,NA,TRBV15,TRBJ2-1,TGTGCCACCAGCAGTCCCTACGCTGGTTACAATGAGCAGTTCTTC,CATSSPYAGYNEQFF
14,few,TRBD1,TRBV9,TRBJ1-6,TGTGCCAGCAGCGTAGGAGGGGGCGGGTCACCCCTCCACTTT,CASSVGGGGSPLHF
18,NA,NA,TRBV7-8,TRBJ2-3,TGTGCCAGCAGCTTAGCGGACACCGGGACTCCTAGCACAGATACGCAGTATTTT,CASSLADTGTPSTDTQYF
13,NA,TRBD1,TRBV29-1,TRBJ1-2,TGCAGCGCCCCGACAGGGACTAACTATGGCTACACCTTC,CSAPTGTNYGYTF
15,NA,NA,TRBV4-3,TRBJ1-5,TGCGCCAGCAGCCAAGAACCAGGATTCAATCAGCCCCAGCATTTT,CASSQEPGFNQPQHF
15,NA,TRBD1,TRBV3-1/TRBV3-2,TRBJ1-5,TGTGCCAGCAGCTCTACAGGGGGAAGCAATCAGCCCCAGCATTTT,CASSSTGGSNQPQHF
16,few,TRBD1,TRBV24-1,TRBJ2-1,TGTGCCACCAGTGATTTGTCAGGGGGCTCATACAATGAGCAGTTCTTC,CATSDLSGGSYNEQFF
14,few,NA,TRBV24-1,TRBJ2-5,TGTGCCACCAGTGACGCGCGTCCTGGAGAGACCCAGTACTTC,CATSDARPGETQYF
14,NA,NA,TRBV7-2,TRBJ1-1,TGTGCCAGCAGCTTAGGTCGGGGGAACACTGAAGCTTTCTTT,CASSLGRGNTEAFF
15,few,TRBD2,TRBV5-4,TRBJ2-1,TGTGCCAGCAGCTTAAACGGGGGGGCCTTGGATGAGCAGTTCTTC,CASSLNGGALDEQFF
14,NA,NA,TRBV5-5,TRBJ1-4,TGTGCCAGCAGCACCAGGGGAACTAATGAAAAACTGTTTTTT,CASSTRGTNEKLFF
15,NA,NA,TRBV19,TRBJ1-1,TGTGCCAGTAGTTCGAACAGGGTTCGTGGCACTGAAGCTTTCTTT,CASSSNRVRGTEAFF
16,NA,NA,TRBV11-1,TRBJ1-2,TGTGCCAGCAGCCCTCTCGACGACCAAGGGGACTATGGCTACACCTTC,CASSPLDDQGDYGYTF
13,NA,NA,TRBV6-5,TRBJ1-2,TGTGCCAGCAGCGTCGGTTCTAACTATGGCTACACCTTC,CASSVGSNYGYTF
15,NA,NA,TRBV11-2,TRBJ1-2,TGTGCCAGCAGCCCAGTGACTAGGGAACAAGACGGCTACACCTTC,CASSPVTREQDGYTF
14,NA,NA,TRBV5-1,TRBJ2-5,TGCGCCAGCAGCCATCGGGACTGGCAAGAGACCCAGTACTTC,CASSHRDWQETQYF
15,NA,TRBD1,TRBV2,TRBJ1-6,TGTGCCAGCAGTTCTACGGGACAGGGAGGATCACCCCTCCACTTT,CASSSTGQGGSPLHF
16,many,TRBD1,TRBV11-2,TRBJ1-1,TGTGCCAGCAGCTTAGGTTTCGGGACAGGGGTTTCGGCGGCTTTCTTT,CASSLGFGTGVSAAFF
15,few,TRBD1,TRBV5-6,TRBJ1-5,TGTGCCAGCAGCTTATTGGGGACAGGGCCTCAGCCCCAGCATTTT,CASSLLGTGPQPQHF
14,NA,TRBD1,TRBV6-5,TRBJ1-6,TGTGCCAGCAGACAGGGACAGGGTGATTCACCCCTCCACTTT,CASRQGQGDSPLHF